Below are 25 T cell receptor beta chains sequenced from a single sample in a study of blood T cell repertoires in COVID-19. Profiled with immunoSEQ multiplex PCR; TCRdb holds only in-frame clones, not every one. The profile shows a few hundred thousand clones, approximately 86% of them singletons. Input material: peripheral blood. These receptors all come from a human donor in a cohort sampled during active COVID-19.

This sequence joins TRBV30 and TRBJ2-1; the match to TRBD1 covers 8 bases. Unmatched junction bases numbered 5, after V lost 2 bases and J lost 2 bases. Germline V gives CDR1 GTSNPN, CDR2 SVGIG (reference sequence). The CDR3 consists of 15 residues. The CDR3: CAWSTGTGPYNEQFF. The CDR3 coding sequence is TGTGCCTGGAGTACCGGGACAGGCCCCTACAATGAGCAGTTCTTC.

The chain uses TRBV5-1 and TRBJ2-3; 14 bases agree with TRBD2. The CDR3 covers 17 residues. Per germline, CDR1 SGHRS and CDR2 YFSETQ. V dropped 2 bases and J dropped 0; count of bases not matched to a gene: 2. CDR3 in DNA: TGCGCCAGCAGCTTCCGACTAGCGGGAGGGAGCACAGATACGCAGTATTTT. Its protein is CASSFRLAGGSTDTQYF.

The V call is TRBV12-5, the J call TRBJ1-5; D remains ambiguous. There are 12 residues in the CDR3. The V gene's germline CDR1 is LGHNT and CDR2 FRNRAP. The V gene lost 3 bases and the J gene lost 5 bases, with 5 bases spanning the gap. The CDR3 reads CASGLRDQPQHF. CDR3 DNA: TGTGCTAGTGGTTTACGCGATCAGCCCCAGCATTTT.

This clone was counted a single time. V and J are TRBV20-1 and TRBJ1-2; D possibly corresponds to TRBD1 (6 bases). CDR3 length: 11 residues. Per germline, CDR1 DFQATT and CDR2 SNEGSKA (reference sequence). V was clipped by 4 bases and J by 5 bases, with 8 bases between them. The CDR3 DNA follows: TGCAGTGCTAAGGACAGATATGGCTACACCTTC. This translates into CSAKDRYGYTF.

The chain couples TRBV30 to TRBJ1-5; D gene uncertain. Germline values: CDR1 GTSNPN, CDR2 SVGIG (reference sequence). Trimming left V 0 bases short and J 4 bases short, with 10 bases between. The CDR3 runs 14 residues. The CDR3: CAWSVGRGNQPQHF. As DNA, the CDR3 is TGTGCCTGGAGTGTTGGAAGAGGGAATCAGCCCCAGCATTTT.

The chain is built from TRBV27 and TRBJ1-5; no clear D. This CDR3 region has 15 residues. The ends were cut back, 5 bases at V and 0 bases at J, with 11 bases in the middle. Germline V gene lookup returns CDR1 MNHEY and CDR2 SMNVEV (reference sequence). CDR3 protein: CASSESYFSNQPQHF. The DNA for the CDR3 is TGTGCCAGCAGTGAGAGTTACTTTAGCAATCAGCCCCAGCATTTT.

The rearrangement joins TRBV28 to TRBJ1-5, with 7 nucleotides matching TRBD1. The V and J ends lost 4 bases and 4 bases, in that order; junction bases with no gene match: 10. Germline V gene data show CDR1 as MDHEN and CDR2 as SYDVKM. CDR3 length equals 16 residues. Written as DNA, the CDR3 is TGTGCCAGCAGTTCTCATGACAGGGTTGGAAATCAGCCCCAGCATTTT. It encodes CASSSHDRVGNQPQHF.

The rearrangement joins TRBV9 to TRBJ1-1, with 8 bases matching TRBD1. This CDR3 region has 14 residues. With V trimmed by 4 bases and J by 5 bases, 7 bases remained unmatched. Germline CDR1 reads SGDLS; CDR2 reads YYNGEE. For the CDR3, the DNA is TGTGCCAGCAGCTCGACGGACAGGGAAACTGAAGCTTTCTTT. This translates into CASSSTDRETEAFF.

The V and J genes are TRBV19 and TRBJ2-5; tentatively, D is TRBD1 (5 bases). CDR1 and CDR2 (germline): LNHDA, SQIVND (reference sequence). V lost 3 bases and J lost 5, with 10 bases in between. This CDR3 has 13 amino acids. The CDR3 loop is CASSMGRTETQYF. In DNA, the CDR3 is TGTGCCAGTAGTATGGGGCGAACGGAGACCCAGTACTTC.

The chain recombines TRBV2 with TRBJ2-3, with D possibly TRBD2 on 5 matching bases. V dropped 4 bases and J dropped 1 base, with 9 bases sitting between them. CDR3 length: 14 amino acids. Per germline, CDR1 SNHLY and CDR2 FYNNEI. Written as DNA, the CDR3 is TGTGCCAGCAGTGCAGACTATGGCACAGATACGCAGTATTTT. Residues: CASSADYGTDTQYF.

This clone occurred a few times. The chain combines TRBV29-1 with TRBJ1-1, with TRBD1 as a possible D gene (6 bases). Germline lookup yields CDR1 SQVTM and CDR2 ANQGSEA. V lost 0 bases and J 1 base, leaving 9 bases between the germline ends. This CDR3 is 14 amino acids long. CDR3 loop: CSVEDPDRNTEAFF. The CDR3 region has the DNA TGCAGCGTTGAAGATCCGGACAGGAACACTGAAGCTTTCTTT.

The genes are TRBV30 and TRBJ1-1; possibly TRBD1 for D (6 bases). CDR1 is GTSNPN, CDR2 SVGIG, per germline (reference sequence). This CDR3 comprises 14 residues. V lost 4 bases and J lost 0, with 12 bases in between. The CDR3 nucleotides are TGTGCCTGGATATCTAGGGGGATGAACACTGAAGCTTTCTTT. Translated: CAWISRGMNTEAFF. The complete variable domain, with remaining parts taken from reference TRBV30 and TRBJ1-1, reads SQTIHQWPATLVQPVGSPLSLECTVEGTSNPNLYWYRQAAGRGLQLLFYSVGIGQISSEVPQNLSASRPQDRQFILSSKKLLLSDSGFYLCAWISRGMNTEAFFGQGTRLTVV.

This clone showed up just a few times. One end of the junction is discordant with germline, which a read error may explain. The rearrangement joins TRBV30 to TRBJ2-7; 9 bases fit TRBD1. The CDR3 is 10 amino acids. Germline V lookup: CDR1 GTSNPN, CDR2 SVGIG (reference sequence). The DNA of the CDR3 is TGTGCCTGGGCGGGACAGGGAAAGGAATTC. This translates into CAWAGQGKEF.

CDR3 residues: CASGRLSPNGREYGYTF. CDR3 nucleotide sequence: TGCGCCAGCGGCCGCTTGTCCCCCAATGGTCGGGAGTATGGCTACACCTTC. The rearrangement links TRBV5-1 to TRBJ1-2; the D is unclear. The CDR3 sequence is 17 residues long. The germline V gene has CDR1 SGHRS and CDR2 YFSETQ. Trimming left V 7 bases short and J 5 bases short, with 27 bases between.

The chain is built from TRBV5-1 and TRBJ2-3; 9 bases agree with TRBD2. Germline-derived CDR1 and CDR2 are SGHRS and YFSETQ. The CDR3 extends over 15 amino acids. V was pared by 1 base and J by 5 bases, with 5 bases of the junction left unmatched. CDR3 residues: CASSLSGGRGDTQYF. The CDR3 coding sequence is TGCGCCAGCAGCTTGAGCGGGGGGCGTGGAGATACGCAGTATTTT.

V usage is TRBV24-1 and J usage is TRBJ2-3; 11 bases agree with TRBD1. This CDR3 contains 18 residues. Germline CDR1 and CDR2: KGHDR and SFDVKD. Losses at the gene ends were 4 bases for V and 2 bases for J; bases not matched to a gene: 10. CDR3 nucleotides: TGTGCCACCAGTGACCCTAATCCGGACAGGGGGCACACAGATACGCAGTATTTT. Translation gives CATSDPNPDRGHTDTQYF.

This sequence joins TRBV7-9 and TRBJ2-7; D possibly corresponds to TRBD1 (5 bases). CDR1 and CDR2 from the germline V gene are SEHNR and FQNEAQ (reference sequence). The CDR3 runs to 12 residues. V was pared by 5 bases and J by 4 bases, with 9 bases between. CDR3: CASSDQGYEQYF. DNA of the CDR3: TGTGCCAGCAGCGATCAGGGTTACGAGCAGTACTTC.

The chain has TRBV4-3 and TRBJ2-1; tentatively, D is TRBD2 (5 bases). V lost 0 bases and J 1 base, leaving 13 bases between the germline ends. The CDR3 is 17 amino acids. Germline CDR1 LGHNA, CDR2 YSLEER. The CDR3 sequence is CASSQDFSGTSYNEQFF. The CDR3 DNA sequence: TGCGCCAGCAGCCAAGATTTCTCGGGAACGTCCTACAATGAGCAGTTCTTC.

The genes are TRBV25-1 and TRBJ2-3, with D perhaps matching TRBD2 (6 bases). This CDR3 has 15 residues. Deletions cut 5 bases from V and 4 bases from J, with 16 bases between. Germline assignment: CDR1 MGHDK and CDR2 SYGVNS. The CDR3 is CASSSGGRAADTQYF. The CDR3 nucleotides read TGTGCCAGCAGTTCCGGGGGACGAGCGGCAGATACGCAGTATTTT.

The chain employs TRBV28 and TRBJ2-3; D unresolved. This CDR3 has 14 residues. With 4 bases removed from V and 5 bases from J, the gap between germline ends came to 13 bases. Germline-derived CDR1 and CDR2 are MDHEN and SYDVKM. The CDR3 region is CASSSGALRDTQYF. DNA for the CDR3: TGTGCCAGCAGTTCAGGCGCGTTGAGAGATACGCAGTATTTT.

The genes are TRBV28 and TRBJ1-5; D remains unclear. V lost 5 bases to trimming and J lost 0 bases, with 14 bases between them. The CDR3 sequence is 16 residues long. Germline assignment: CDR1 MDHEN and CDR2 SYDVKM. Here the CDR3 reads CASSPLSKDSNQPQHF. CDR3 nucleotide sequence: TGTGCCAGCAGTCCTCTCTCTAAAGATAGCAATCAGCCCCAGCATTTT.

Points on this clone: Other DNA sequences in the same sample also yield this CDR3. The rearrangement joins TRBV28 to TRBJ2-7; 10 bases agree with TRBD1. Germline-derived CDR1 and CDR2 are MDHEN and SYDVKM. V gave up 4 bases and J gave up 0 bases; unmatched junction bases: 6. CDR3 length: 16 residues. CDR3 in amino acids: CASSSPGTGASYEQYF. CDR3 nucleotide sequence: TGTGCCAGCAGTTCGCCCGGGACAGGGGCCTCCTACGAGCAGTACTTC.

This rearrangement joins TRBV6-5 to TRBJ2-2; tentatively, D is TRBD2 (5 bases). Germline loops: CDR1 MNHEY, CDR2 SVGAGI. This CDR3 has 11 amino acids. V lost 6 bases and J 8 bases, leaving 7 bases between the germline ends. The CDR3, as DNA: TGTGCCAGCAGAAGGGAGGGGGAGCTGTTTTTT. Translating gives CASRREGELFF.

V gene TRBV5-1 combines with J gene TRBJ1-6; D not certain. Trimming took 1 base from V and 1 from J, leaving 6 bases between them. The CDR3 runs 15 residues. The germline V gene has CDR1 SGHRS and CDR2 YFSETQ. Here the CDR3 reads CASSLLQSYNSPLHF. CDR3 sequence (DNA): TGCGCCAGCAGCTTGTTGCAGTCCTATAATTCACCCCTCCACTTT.

The CDR3 is CASSINLRVSNEKLFF. The CDR3 nucleotides read TGTGCCAGCAGTATTAACCTCAGGGTGTCTAATGAAAAACTGTTTTTT. The chain has TRBV28 and TRBJ1-4; possible D gene TRBD1, 5 bases. Germline V lookup: CDR1 MDHEN, CDR2 SYDVKM. Trimming pared 5 bases from V and 3 bases from J, leaving 16 bases between. This CDR3 is built from 16 residues. The entire variable domain, with the rest obtained from reference TRBV28 and TRBJ1-4, is as follows: DVKVTQSSRYLVKRTGEKVFLECVQDMDHENMFWYRQDPGLGLRLIYFSYDVKMKEKGDIPEGYSVSREKKERFSLILESASTNQTSMYLCASSINLRVSNEKLFFGSGTQLSVL.